The following is a TCR beta chain sequence with its context. This clonotype has just a few counts. Which antigen it targets is not known. Base-call qualities are not available, and no considerably larger clone is one nucleotide away. The sample's treatment or condition label, in plain terms: allogeneic hematopoietic cell transplantation with graft depleted of TCRalphabeta T cells and CD19 B cells. The children who served as transplant recipients had been given grafts of TCRalphabeta/CD19-depleted allogeneic hematopoietic cells. Via the germline V gene (reference sequence), CDR1 is LGHDT and CDR2 YNNKEL. V and J are trimmed by 0 bases and 5 bases, and the gene matches miss 7 bases of the junction. The CDR3 spans 16 residues, from the cysteine through the phenylalanine. Of the read, only the CDR3 DNA is kept; its 48 bases are in frame from base 1. These data are taken from a study of T-cell reconstitution after alpha-beta-depleted transplantation in children (dated by TCRdb to the mid-2010s). Regarding the study in general: Using TCR repertoire profiling, the study followed T-cell immune reconstitution in a quantitative way in children after TCRalphabeta/CD19-depleted allogeneic hematopoietic cell transplantation. Broad study findings and their caveats: Over subsequent months, a decline in hyperexpanded clone frequencies was noted, and after one year, T-cell counts and TCRbeta diversity were mostly ascribed to newly produced T cells. About two months after transplant, the apparently early recovery of alphabetaT-cell counts reportedly depended on just several hundred clones that had expanded rapidly and came from non-depleted graft cells. In some patients, high TCRbeta diversity at day 60 was attributed to recipient T cells and intrathymic progenitors that had survived conditioning.

The library was obtained by PCR. Sequencing used an Illumina HiSeq 2500. To normalize quantification of the TCRbeta repertoire, the TCR libraries were built with molecular barcoding that relied on unique molecular identifiers. Using fastp at Q25 and MiXCR, TCRdb reprocessed the public reads and kept productive beta chains. Every CDR3 protein is listed once, alongside the most common genes and DNA of its rows. For this sample there are fewer than 1 million distinct CDR3 sequences; roughly 15% appear just once. The top ten clones comprise just under 5% of the sample. The receptor comes from a male patient younger than 18 who had a stem cell transplant for acute lymphoblastic leukemia, so the T cells may come from the graft donor. This specimen was PBMCs, mostly from graft donor cells, taken 360 days after TCRalphabeta/CD19-depleted stem cell transplant. Recombination joined TRBV3-1 with TRBJ2-1; TRBD1 fits 7 bases in the junction. The DNA sequence is as follows: TGTGCCAGCAGCCAAGATCTGGGACAGATACACAATGAGCAGTTCTTC. Translated, this gives CASSQDLGQIHNEQFF.